This TCR beta chain appears in the sequencing data of a study of cytomegalovirus exposure and HLA in healthy donors. Study in general: Later, an analysis reported that the 95 to 150 validation repertoires had used the same platform as the approximately 600 first-cohort repertoires. Study-wide points: Within the 120 or so validation repertoires, first-cohort TCR clusters tended to co-occur, according to a later analysis. There were about 160 TCR beta chains listed as cytomegalovirus-associated. For most TCR sequences rarity was the rule, although some public TCRs occurred in many donors.

As concerns this clone: Its antigen is currently unknown.

Data came from immunoSEQ multiplex PCR; TCRdb stores just in-frame clones and leaves some out. Among 160,000 or so clones listed, around 85% were seen once. Germline assignment: CDR1 SGHRS and CDR2 YFSETQ. The CDR3 is 16 residues long. Trimming took 1 base from V and 8 from J; bases not matched to a gene: 6. The rearrangement uses TRBV5-1 and TRBJ2-1, with TRBD2 matching over 13 bases. The sequence was obtained from a man aged 25-45 years in good health and CMV-seropositive. Sequenced: PBMCs. CDR3 DNA sequence: TGCGCCAGCAGCTTGACCACTAGCGGGGGGGCCTATGAGCAGTTCTTC. The encoded protein is CASSLTTSGGAYEQFF. The whole variable domain, filled in from reference TRBV5-1 and TRBJ2-1, reads KAGVTQTPRYLIKTRGQQVTLSCSPISGHRSVSWYQQTPGQGLQFLFEYFSETQRNKGNFPGRFSGRQFSNSRSEMNVSTLELGDSALYLCASSLTTSGGAYEQFFGPGTRLTVL.